Presented here are 14 T cell receptor beta chains from one specimen sequenced in a study of T cells in Graves' hyperthyroidism and ophthalmopathy. TCR beta CDR3 sequences were amplified from RNA transcripts. First-round RT-PCR with HTBI primers amplified the TCR CDR3 region. TCRdb re-called the multiplex PCR reads through MiXCR, storing one row per CDR3 protein. The sample has about 600,000 distinct CDR3 sequences, 14% seen once; the top ten hold roughly an eighth. Specimen: blood. The receptors shown here come from a woman aged 50 to 60 with Graves' ophthalmopathy.

About this clonotype itself: A read error may be the cause here, since a much bigger clone is one base away. The V and J genes are TRBV5-1 and TRBJ1-4; D unclear. Looked up from germline, CDR1 is SGHRS and CDR2 is YFSETQ. The CDR3 spans 14 residues. DNA of the CDR3: TGCGCCAGCAGCTTGGAAGGCTCTAATGAAAGACTGTTTTTT. Residues: CASSLEGSNERLFF.

This clonotype was counted a few times. V gene TRBV29-1 combines with J gene TRBJ2-4, with 7 bases matching TRBD2. Germline V lookup: CDR1 SQVTM, CDR2 ANQGSEA. J was trimmed by 0 bases and V by 7 bases; bases with no gene match: 18. This CDR3 spans 18 amino acids. This CDR3 reads CSAPPGSGGNIAKNIQYF. DNA for the CDR3: TGCAGCGCCCCACCGGGCTCGGGAGGCAATATAGCCAAAAACATTCAGTACTTC. The entire variable domain, with the rest obtained from reference TRBV29-1 and TRBJ2-4, is as follows: SAVISQKPSRDICQRGTSLTIQCQVDSQVTMMFWYRQQPGQSLTLIATANQGSEATYESGFVIDKFPISRPNLTFSTLTVSNMSPEDSSIYLCSAPPGSGGNIAKNIQYFGAGTRLSVL.

This clonotype was recorded many times. This chain uses TRBV3-1 with TRBJ1-5; D remains ambiguous. Germline CDR1 and CDR2: LGHDT and YNNKEL (reference sequence). This CDR3 region has 12 residues. Trimming took 1 base from V and 5 from J, leaving 3 bases between them. Here the CDR3 reads CASSQGDQPQHF. Written as DNA, the CDR3 is TGTGCCAGCAGCCAAGGCGATCAGCCCCAGCATTTT.

The table lists this clonotype with many counts. The chain employs TRBV7-2 and TRBJ2-3; 8 nucleotides line up with TRBD2. Germline assignment: CDR1 SGHTA and CDR2 FQGNSA. The CDR3 runs 20 residues. J lost 2 bases, V lost 3 bases, and 19 bases had no gene match. CDR3 residues: CASSFNKVLAGLINTDTQYF. The DNA for the CDR3 is TGTGCCAGCAGCTTTAATAAAGTCCTAGCGGGTCTGATTAACACAGATACGCAGTATTTT.

This clonotype was detected once. This rearrangement joins TRBV11-3 to TRBJ2-7; 9 nucleotides align to TRBD1. This CDR3 is 15 amino acids long. Unmatched junction bases numbered 5, after V lost 5 bases and J lost 0 bases. The germline gives CDR1 SGHNT, CDR2 YENEEA. The CDR3 DNA reads as TGTGCCAGCAGCCCGGGACAGGGCTACTCCTACGAGCAGTACTTC. Translation gives CASSPGQGYSYEQYF.

This clonotype was picked up a small number of times. V and J are TRBV5-4 and TRBJ1-1; TRBD1 agrees at 12 bases. The CDR3 runs 19 residues. Trimming cost V 5 bases and J 4 bases; bases outside gene matches: 18. Germline V gene lookup returns CDR1 SGHNT and CDR2 YYREEE (reference sequence). The CDR3: CASRYTTVPGQGAGTEAFF. CDR3 coding DNA: TGTGCCAGCAGATACACAACCGTACCGGGACAGGGGGCCGGCACTGAAGCTTTCTTT.

This clonotype was seen repeatedly, ten times or more. J is TRBJ2-7 and V is TRBV6-2 or TRBV6-3; perhaps TRBD2 as D (6 bases). This CDR3 contains 13 residues. Germline V gene data show CDR1 as MNHEY and CDR2 as SVGEGT. Between the trimmed V and J ends, which lost 8 bases and 2 bases, there was a span of 13 bases. The CDR3 DNA is TGTGCCAGCGAGGGGAGGACTCCCTACGAGCAGTACTTC. This gives the protein CASEGRTPYEQYF.

This clonotype came up a few times. The chain's CDR3 is CASSLRDPESDEQYF. CDR3 nucleotide sequence: TGTGCCAGCAGTTTACGCGACCCGGAGAGCGACGAGCAGTACTTC. The chain joins TRBV12-3 or TRBV12-4 to TRBJ2-7; D is unresolved. V was shortened by 2 bases and J by 5 bases, with 16 bases between the two germline ends. There are 15 residues in the CDR3.

The chain combines TRBV19 with TRBJ2-1; 9 bases fit TRBD2. The J segment lost 0 bases and the V segment lost 7 bases, leaving 4 bases of the junction unmatched. CDR3 length: 15 amino acids. Germline assignment: CDR1 LNHDA and CDR2 SQIVND (reference sequence). The CDR3 sequence: CASKREALSYNEQFF. Here the CDR3 DNA reads TGTGCCAGTAAGCGGGAGGCCCTCTCCTACAATGAGCAGTTCTTC.

This clonotype was seen repeatedly, ten times or more. This chain links TRBV12-3 or TRBV12-4 with TRBJ2-7, with 9 bases identical to TRBD1. This CDR3 spans 15 amino acids. Unmatched junction bases numbered 7, after V lost 4 bases and J lost 3 bases. The chain's CDR3 is CASSSRTGARYEQYF. In DNA, the CDR3 is TGTGCCAGCAGTTCCCGGACAGGGGCCCGCTACGAGCAGTACTTC.

This clonotype was observed a few times. The chain is built from TRBV27 and TRBJ1-4; unclear D gene. The CDR3 has 14 residues. Per germline, CDR1 MNHEY and CDR2 SMNVEV (reference sequence). V dropped 8 bases and J dropped 2 bases, with 12 bases sitting between them. The CDR3 protein is CASARHSTNEKLFF. DNA of the CDR3: TGTGCCAGCGCCAGACACTCCACTAATGAAAAACTGTTTTTT. The full variable domain, with the rest looked up from reference TRBV27 and TRBJ1-4, is EAQVTQNPRYLITVTGKKLTVTCSQNMNHEYMSWYRQDPGLGLRQIYYSMNVEVTDKGDVPEGYKVSRKEKRNFPLILESPSPNQTSLYFCASARHSTNEKLFFGSGTQLSVL.

The rearrangement links TRBV3-1 to TRBJ2-3; 13 bases fit TRBD2. Germline CDR1 and CDR2: LGHDT and YNNKEL (reference sequence). The junction had 9 bases not matched to a gene; V was cut back by 4 bases and J by 8 bases. The CDR3 loop spans 16 amino acids. CDR3 DNA: TGTGCCAGCAGCCGGATCGGACTAGCGGGAGATGGTACGCAGTATTTT. It specifies CASSRIGLAGDGTQYF.

The chain combines TRBV19 with TRBJ2-1; TRBD2 might be the D (6 bases). The V gene lost 6 bases and the J gene lost 7 bases, with 10 bases spanning the gap. The CDR3 is made up of 12 amino acids. From germline, CDR1 is LNHDA and CDR2 SQIVND (reference sequence). The CDR3 loop is CASRQSGNEQFF. The CDR3 bases are TGTGCCAGTAGGCAGAGCGGGAATGAGCAGTTCTTC.

This clonotype was observed many times. The chain links TRBV12-3 or TRBV12-4 to TRBJ1-1; D is uncertain. CDR3 size: 14 residues. V was pared by 3 bases and J by 7 bases, with 15 bases between. This chain's CDR3 is CASSFFGGVDEAFF. In DNA, the CDR3 is TGTGCCAGCAGTTTCTTCGGTGGGGTGGATGAAGCTTTCTTT.